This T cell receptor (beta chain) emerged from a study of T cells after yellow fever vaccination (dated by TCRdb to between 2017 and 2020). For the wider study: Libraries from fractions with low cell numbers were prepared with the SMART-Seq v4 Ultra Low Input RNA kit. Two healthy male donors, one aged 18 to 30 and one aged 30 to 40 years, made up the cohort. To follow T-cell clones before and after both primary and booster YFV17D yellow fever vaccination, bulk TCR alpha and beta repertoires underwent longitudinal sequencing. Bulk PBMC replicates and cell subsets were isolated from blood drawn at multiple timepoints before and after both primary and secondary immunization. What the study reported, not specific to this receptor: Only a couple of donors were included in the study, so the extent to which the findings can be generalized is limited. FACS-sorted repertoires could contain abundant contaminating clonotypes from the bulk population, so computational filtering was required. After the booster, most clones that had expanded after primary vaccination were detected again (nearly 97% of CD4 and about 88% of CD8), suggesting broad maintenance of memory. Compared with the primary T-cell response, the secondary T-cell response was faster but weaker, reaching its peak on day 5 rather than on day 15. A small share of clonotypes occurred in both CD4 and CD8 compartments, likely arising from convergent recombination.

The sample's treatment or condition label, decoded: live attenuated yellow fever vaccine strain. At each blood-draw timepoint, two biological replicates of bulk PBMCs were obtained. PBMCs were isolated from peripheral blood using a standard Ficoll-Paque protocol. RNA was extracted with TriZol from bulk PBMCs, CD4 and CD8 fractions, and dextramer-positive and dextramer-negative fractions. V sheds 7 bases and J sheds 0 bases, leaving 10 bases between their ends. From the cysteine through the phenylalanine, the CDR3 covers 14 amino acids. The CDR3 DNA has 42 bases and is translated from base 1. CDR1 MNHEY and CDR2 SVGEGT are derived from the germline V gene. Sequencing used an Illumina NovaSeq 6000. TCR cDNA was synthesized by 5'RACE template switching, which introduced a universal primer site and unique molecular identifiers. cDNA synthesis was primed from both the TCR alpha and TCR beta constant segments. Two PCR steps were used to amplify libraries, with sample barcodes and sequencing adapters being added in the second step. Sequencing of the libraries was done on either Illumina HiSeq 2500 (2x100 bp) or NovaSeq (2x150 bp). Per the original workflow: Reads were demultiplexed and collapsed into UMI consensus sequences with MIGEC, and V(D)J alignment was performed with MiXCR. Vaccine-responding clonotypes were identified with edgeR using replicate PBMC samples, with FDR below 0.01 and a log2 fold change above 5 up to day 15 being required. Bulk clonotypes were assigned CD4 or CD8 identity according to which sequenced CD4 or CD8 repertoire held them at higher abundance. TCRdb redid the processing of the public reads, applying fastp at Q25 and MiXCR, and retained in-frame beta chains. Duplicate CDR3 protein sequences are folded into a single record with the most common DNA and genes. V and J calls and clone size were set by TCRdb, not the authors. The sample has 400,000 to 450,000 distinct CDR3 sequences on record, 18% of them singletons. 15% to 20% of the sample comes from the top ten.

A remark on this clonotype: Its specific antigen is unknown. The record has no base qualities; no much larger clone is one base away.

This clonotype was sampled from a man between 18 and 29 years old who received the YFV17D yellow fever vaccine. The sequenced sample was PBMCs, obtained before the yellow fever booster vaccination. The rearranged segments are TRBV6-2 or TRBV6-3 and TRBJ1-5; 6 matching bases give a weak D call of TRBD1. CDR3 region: CASTGTISNQPQHF. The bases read TGTGCCAGCACCGGGACAATTAGCAATCAGCCCCAGCATTTT.